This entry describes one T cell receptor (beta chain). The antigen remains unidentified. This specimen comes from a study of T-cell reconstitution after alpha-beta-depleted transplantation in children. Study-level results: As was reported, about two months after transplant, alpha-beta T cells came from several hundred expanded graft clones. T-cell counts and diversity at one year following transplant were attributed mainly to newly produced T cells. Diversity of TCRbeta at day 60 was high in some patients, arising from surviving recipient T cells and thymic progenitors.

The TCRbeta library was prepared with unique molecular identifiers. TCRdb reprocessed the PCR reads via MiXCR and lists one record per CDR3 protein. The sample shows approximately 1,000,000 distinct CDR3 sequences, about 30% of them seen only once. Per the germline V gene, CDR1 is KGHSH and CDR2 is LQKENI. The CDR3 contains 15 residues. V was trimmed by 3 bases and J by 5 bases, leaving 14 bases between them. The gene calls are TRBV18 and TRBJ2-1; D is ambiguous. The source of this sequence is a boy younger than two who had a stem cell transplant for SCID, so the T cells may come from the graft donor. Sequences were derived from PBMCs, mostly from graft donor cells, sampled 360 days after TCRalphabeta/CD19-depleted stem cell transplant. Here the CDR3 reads CASSPWVRSNNEQFF. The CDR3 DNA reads TGTGCCAGCTCACCGTGGGTCAGATCAAACAATGAGCAGTTCTTC.